This record covers a single TCR beta chain. The data were taken from a study of T cell changes during pregnancy in multiple sclerosis. Germline CDR1 reads SGHTA; CDR2 reads FQGTGA. There are 16 residues in the CDR3. The ends were cut back, 1 base at V and 2 bases at J, with 12 bases in the middle. Sequencing used immunoSEQ multiplex PCR; TCRdb keeps in-frame clones, though not all of them. The data hold roughly 69,000 clones, with roughly nine tenths observed a single time. The material was CD4+ T cells from peripheral blood mononuclear cells, obtained in the third trimester of pregnancy. The clonotype comes from a female donor in good health, enrolled as a control in a pregnancy study. The chain joins TRBV7-3 to TRBJ2-1; D is possibly TRBD2 (5 bases). The CDR3 spells CASSLSPSGTYNEQFF. For the CDR3, the DNA is TGTGCCAGCAGCTTAAGCCCCTCGGGAACCTACAATGAGCAGTTCTTC.